The clone carrying this TCR beta chain has just one count. The germline V gene has CDR1 SNHLY and CDR2 FYNNEI. V lost 7 bases to trimming and J lost 0 bases; unmatched junction nucleotides: 7. The CDR3 covers 16 residues. Produced via immunoSEQ multiplex PCR; TCRdb's table is partial and in-frame only. The table lists 1,400 or so clones, just over 90% of them singletons. The sample originates from a study of T cell repertoires and Cas9 in healthy adults. Across the whole study: Multi-effector potency, cytotoxicity and lineage were assessed in SpCas9-reactive CD4 and CD8 T cells. Overall study findings and caveats: SpCas9-reactive effector T cells were reportedly restrained in vitro by SpCas9-reactive regulatory T cells. A preexisting SpCas9-directed effector T cell response was described as ubiquitous in the healthy humans studied.

Sequenced input: SpCas9-reactive CD4+ effector T cells (CD137+, CD154-, CD25-, CD127+) from PBMCs; culture status not recorded. The TCR sequence derives from a human donor in good health. The rearrangement uses TRBV2 and TRBJ2-1; TRBD1 matches at 9 bases. The CDR3 protein is CASTTGGLSSYNEQFF. The CDR3 DNA follows: TGTGCCAGCACCACAGGGGGCTTGAGCTCCTACAATGAGCAGTTCTTC.